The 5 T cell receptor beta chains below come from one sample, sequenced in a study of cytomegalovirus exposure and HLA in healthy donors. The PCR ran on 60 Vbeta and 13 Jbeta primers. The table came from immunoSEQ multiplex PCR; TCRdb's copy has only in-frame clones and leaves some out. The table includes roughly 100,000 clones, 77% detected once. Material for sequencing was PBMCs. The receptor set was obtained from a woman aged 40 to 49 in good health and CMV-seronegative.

CDR3 sequence: CAWRGQGYSPLHF. The CDR3 coding sequence is TGTGCCTGGAGAGGACAGGGGTATTCACCCCTCCACTTT. This sequence joins TRBV30 and TRBJ1-6; 9 nucleotides align to TRBD1. Germline CDR1 reads GTSNPN; CDR2 reads SVGIG (reference sequence). V lost 3 bases and J lost 8; bases outside the gene matches: 2. The CDR3 has 13 residues.

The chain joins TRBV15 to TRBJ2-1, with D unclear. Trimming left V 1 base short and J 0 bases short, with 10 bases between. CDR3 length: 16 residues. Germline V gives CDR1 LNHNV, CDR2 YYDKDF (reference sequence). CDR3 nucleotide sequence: TGTGCCACCAGCAGAGGAACCCCTAGCTCCTACAATGAGCAGTTCTTC. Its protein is CATSRGTPSSYNEQFF.

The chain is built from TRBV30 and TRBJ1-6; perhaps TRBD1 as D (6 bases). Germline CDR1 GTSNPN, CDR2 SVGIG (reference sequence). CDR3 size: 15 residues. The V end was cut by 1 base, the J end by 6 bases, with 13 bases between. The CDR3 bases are TGTGCCTGGAGTGGGTGGGAAGGGGGTAATTCACCCCTCCACTTT. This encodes CAWSGWEGGNSPLHF.

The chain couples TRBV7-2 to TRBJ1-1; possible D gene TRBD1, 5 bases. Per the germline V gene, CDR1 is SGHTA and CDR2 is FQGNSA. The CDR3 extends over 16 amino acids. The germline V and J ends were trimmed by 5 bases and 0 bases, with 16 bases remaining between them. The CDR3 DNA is TGTGCCAGCAGCCTCATGGGGGGTTTGATGAACACTGAAGCTTTCTTT. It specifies CASSLMGGLMNTEAFF.

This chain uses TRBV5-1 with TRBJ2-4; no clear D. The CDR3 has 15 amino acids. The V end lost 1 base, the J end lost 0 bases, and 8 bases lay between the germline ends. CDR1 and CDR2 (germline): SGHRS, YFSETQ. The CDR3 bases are TGCGCCAGCAGCTTGTTGGGCGCAGCCAAAAACATTCAGTACTTC. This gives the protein CASSLLGAAKNIQYF.